Below are 26 T cell receptor beta chains sequenced from a single sample in a study of identical twins. Each CDR3 protein gets one entry after TCRdb re-called the 5' RACE reads with MiXCR. This sample has about 530,000 distinct CDR3 sequences, with 20% to 25% found just once. The sample also formed part of further work on yellow fever vaccine responses in identical twins.

The sequencing sample was made of CD4+ T cells sorted from blood. The receptors shown here come from a woman aged 18 to 35 in good health.

This clonotype was observed a handful of times. The rearrangement links TRBV12-3 or TRBV12-4 to TRBJ2-1, with D tentatively TRBD1 (7 bases). The CDR3 runs 15 residues. The germline V and J ends were trimmed by 3 bases and 10 bases, with 19 bases remaining between them. In DNA, the CDR3 is TGTGCCAGCAGTTTCCCGGGGCAGGGGGGAAACGAGCAGTTCTTC. Protein sequence: CASSFPGQGGNEQFF.

The V gene is TRBV7-3, the J gene TRBJ1-2; tentative D call: TRBD1 (5 bases). The CDR3 sequence is 13 residues long. V gave up 5 bases and J gave up 8 bases, with 15 bases separating them. Looked up from germline, CDR1 is SGHTA and CDR2 is FQGTGA. CDR3 in amino acids: CASSTRAGSGYTF. Here the CDR3 DNA reads TGTGCCAGCAGCACCCGGGCAGGGAGCGGCTACACCTTC.

This clonotype was seen at least ten times. The chain employs TRBV5-1 and TRBJ2-1, with TRBD2 identical over 16 bases. CDR1 is SGHRS, CDR2 YFSETQ, per germline. The CDR3 runs to 16 residues. Unmatched junction bases numbered 5, after V lost 5 bases and J lost 6 bases. The CDR3 coding sequence is TGCGCCAGCAGTTATGGGACTAGCGGGAGGGGCAATGAGCAGTTCTTC. Translated, it gives CASSYGTSGRGNEQFF.

This clonotype was found a few times. The chain uses TRBV20-1 and TRBJ2-1, with 9 bases that match TRBD2. The CDR3 has 15 residues. Trimming cost V 0 bases and J 5 bases; bases outside gene matches: 5. Germline CDR1 is DFQATT and CDR2 is SNEGSKA (reference sequence). For the CDR3, the DNA is TGCAGTGCTAGAGAATTTAGCGGGGGCAACAATGAGCAGTTCTTC. As protein: CSAREFSGGNNEQFF.

The chain couples TRBV7-2 to TRBJ2-4; a weak D match, TRBD2 (5 bases). The V end was cut by 2 bases, the J end by 3 bases, with 11 bases between. The germline CDR1 and CDR2 sequences are SGHTA and FQGNSA. CDR3 size: 15 residues. The CDR3 is CASSLNGVYKNIQYF. The CDR3 coding sequence is TGTGCCAGCAGCTTAAACGGGGTATACAAAAACATTCAGTACTTC.

The V call is TRBV5-6, the J call TRBJ2-7, with 14 bases aligning to TRBD2. The CDR3 length is 17 residues. Germline CDR1 SGHDT, CDR2 YYEEEE. V gave up 3 bases and J gave up 4 bases; unmatched junction bases: 9. CDR3 in amino acids: CASSSRLAGGRGYEQYF. Here the CDR3 DNA reads TGTGCCAGCAGCTCCCGACTAGCGGGAGGGCGCGGGTACGAGCAGTACTTC.

This clonotype was observed a few times. The chain combines TRBV10-3 with TRBJ2-5; maybe TRBD2 (5 bases). Germline V gives CDR1 ENHRY, CDR2 SYGVKD. V lost 10 bases to trimming and J lost 7 bases, with 19 bases between them. There are 13 residues in the CDR3. The CDR3: CATMSGGSGTQYF. The CDR3 region has the DNA TGTGCCACCATGAGCGGAGGATCTGGGACCCAGTACTTC.

A few counts support this clonotype. V is TRBV19 and J is TRBJ2-2; unclear D gene. CDR3 length: 13 residues. Trimming stripped 3 bases from V and 1 base from J, with 3 bases between. Per germline, CDR1 LNHDA and CDR2 SQIVND (reference sequence). In DNA, the CDR3 is TGTGCCAGTAGTATCTGGAACACCGGGGAGCTGTTTTTT. As protein: CASSIWNTGELFF.

As DNA, the CDR3 is TGTGCCAGCAGCTTACAACCCCCGGCTGGGGCCAACGTCCTGACTTTC. Amino acid sequence: CASSLQPPAGANVLTF. This chain joins TRBV7-2 and TRBJ2-6; D unclear. From germline, CDR1 is SGHTA and CDR2 FQGNSA. Deletions cut 2 bases from V and 2 bases from J, with 10 bases between. This CDR3 has 16 residues. Filled out from reference TRBV7-2 and TRBJ2-6, the complete variable domain reads GAGVSQSPSNKVTEKGKDVELRCDPISGHTALYWYRQSLGQGLEFLIYFQGNSAPDKSGLPSDRFSAERTGGSVSTLTIQRTQQEDSAVYLCASSLQPPAGANVLTFGAGSRLTVL.

This clonotype turned up a few times. The genes are TRBV11-2 and TRBJ2-4, with 10 nucleotides matching TRBD1. This CDR3 region has 15 residues. The ends lost 6 bases at V and 2 bases at J; junction bases unmatched: 4. The germline CDR1 and CDR2 sequences are SGHAT and FQNNGV. CDR3 amino acids: CASRGQGYTKNIQYF. The DNA of the CDR3 is TGTGCCAGCAGGGGACAGGGGTATACCAAAAACATTCAGTACTTC.

This sequence joins TRBV20-1 and TRBJ2-5; TRBD2 aligns across 13 bases. V was pared by 6 bases and J by 4 bases, with 14 bases of the junction left unmatched. Germline CDR1 reads DFQATT; CDR2 reads SNEGSKA (reference sequence). The CDR3 covers 17 residues. CDR3 protein: CSAMLGLAGLVGETQYF. CDR3 nucleotide sequence: TGCAGTGCCATGCTGGGACTAGCGGGGCTGGTAGGAGAGACCCAGTACTTC.

This chain links TRBV20-1 with TRBJ2-5, with a weak D call TRBD1 (6 bases). The CDR3 runs to 15 residues. Germline values: CDR1 DFQATT, CDR2 SNEGSKA (reference sequence). V was shortened by 6 bases and J by 1 base, with 18 bases between the two germline ends. This chain's CDR3 is CSALLGAQVQETQYF. The DNA for the CDR3 is TGCAGTGCCCTGTTGGGGGCCCAGGTCCAAGAGACCCAGTACTTC.

The V gene is TRBV24-1, the J gene TRBJ2-1; maybe TRBD2 (6 bases). This CDR3 spans 15 amino acids. V lost 4 bases and J 2 bases, leaving 11 bases between the germline ends. In germline, CDR1 is KGHDR, CDR2 SFDVKD. The DNA of the CDR3 is TGTGCCACCAGTGACAACATAGCGGCCTACAATGAGCAGTTCTTC. Translation: CATSDNIAAYNEQFF.

This clonotype was counted a single time. Its ends do not fully match the called genes, so a read error is possible. The chain recombines TRBV19 with TRBJ2-7; TRBD1 matches 7 bases. The CDR3 is 15 amino acids. Germline values: CDR1 LNHDA, CDR2 SQIVND (reference sequence). In DNA form, the CDR3 reads TGTGCCAGTAGTATCCATGACAGGGATCACTACGGGCAGTACTTC. It codes for CASSIHDRDHYGQYF.

The chain recombines TRBV5-1 with TRBJ1-2; TRBD1 matches at 7 bases. Losses at the gene ends were 4 bases for V and 3 bases for J; bases not matched to a gene: 3. The CDR3 covers 13 residues. Germline V CDR1 and CDR2: SGHRS, YFSETQ. CDR3 coding DNA: TGCGCCAGCAGCCCGCAGGGGGACTATGGCTACACCTTC. The encoded protein is CASSPQGDYGYTF.

V is TRBV12-3 or TRBV12-4 and J is TRBJ2-1; 7 nucleotides align to TRBD2. CDR3 length equals 15 residues. V lost 2 bases and J lost 7; bases outside the gene matches: 8. The CDR3 nucleotides read TGTGCCAGCAGTTTACCCCGGGGGGATTTAAATGAGCAGTTCTTC. Protein sequence: CASSLPRGDLNEQFF.

J is TRBJ2-4 and V is TRBV4-1; tentative D call: TRBD1 (6 bases). Germline CDR1 is MGHRA and CDR2 is YSYEKL. Between the trimmed V and J ends, which lost 0 bases and 2 bases, there was a span of 11 bases. The CDR3 loop spans 16 amino acids. CDR3 sequence: CASSQERGSPKNIQYF. In DNA, the CDR3 is TGCGCCAGCAGCCAAGAGAGGGGGTCACCCAAAAACATTCAGTACTTC.

A few counts support this clonotype. CDR3: CSVEGWWESRPFF. CDR3 coding DNA: TGCAGCGTTGAAGGGTGGTGGGAGTCCCGGCCGTTCTTC. The chain joins TRBV29-1 to TRBJ2-1; D perhaps matches TRBD2 (5 bases). This CDR3 region has 13 residues. Germline V gene data show CDR1 as SQVTM and CDR2 as ANQGSEA. Trimming stripped 1 base from V and 15 bases from J, with 19 bases between.

This clonotype was counted a few times. CDR3 in DNA: TGTGCCAGCAGTTTAGCGGACAGGGGTTCGATTGAAGCTTTCTTT. Translated: CASSLADRGSIEAFF. The gene calls are TRBV12-3 or TRBV12-4 and TRBJ1-1; 9 nucleotides match TRBD1. The CDR3 runs 15 residues. Losses at the gene ends were 0 bases for V and 7 bases for J; bases not matched to a gene: 6.

This sequence joins TRBV12-5 and TRBJ1-1; possibly TRBD1 for D (6 bases). The CDR3 covers 15 residues. Trimming took 0 bases from V and 6 from J, leaving 14 bases between them. Germline CDR1 and CDR2: LGHNT and FRNRAP. DNA for the CDR3: TGTGCTAGTGGTTTGGTACTTCCGAAGGGGGCTGAAGCTTTCTTT. Protein sequence: CASGLVLPKGAEAFF.

This clonotype was counted between two and nine times. The chain employs TRBV27 and TRBJ1-6, with unresolved D. Looked up from germline, CDR1 is MNHEY and CDR2 is SMNVEV (reference sequence). The CDR3 consists of 14 residues. V was pared by 1 base and J by 7 bases, with 8 bases between. The CDR3 spells CASSLFGRNSPLHF. The CDR3 region has the DNA TGTGCCAGCAGTTTATTTGGAAGAAATTCACCCCTCCACTTT.

The sample holds a few counts of this clonotype. This chain connects TRBV2 to TRBJ2-2; 7 bases line up with TRBD2. This CDR3 is 16 amino acids long. Per germline, CDR1 SNHLY and CDR2 FYNNEI. Trimming removed 7 bases from V and 0 bases from J; junction bases left unmatched: 8. The CDR3 bases are TGTGCCAGCAAACGGTCGAGCGGGACGAACACCGGGGAGCTGTTTTTT. Translating it yields CASKRSSGTNTGELFF.

This clonotype was seen a few times. The chain recombines TRBV5-6 with TRBJ1-2; no clear D. The CDR3 sequence is 15 residues long. The germline V gene has CDR1 SGHDT and CDR2 YYEEEE. The V end lost 4 bases, the J end lost 4 bases, and 17 bases lay between the germline ends. The CDR3 DNA is TGTGCCAGCAGCACTCGACGGATACCAATCTATGGCTACACCTTC. Translating it yields CASSTRRIPIYGYTF.

In its sample, this clonotype was seen a few times. The J gene is TRBJ2-3, the V gene TRBV5-1; maybe TRBD1 (6 bases). V dropped 0 bases and J dropped 3 bases, with 8 bases sitting between them. Germline loops: CDR1 SGHRS, CDR2 YFSETQ. There are 14 residues in the CDR3. CDR3 nucleotide sequence: TGCGCCAGCAGCTTGGGGACAGAGACAGATACGCAGTATTTT. Amino acids: CASSLGTETDTQYF.

This clonotype was counted a few times. This chain links TRBV12-3 or TRBV12-4 with TRBJ1-5; D perhaps matches TRBD1 (5 bases). V lost 3 bases, J lost 3 bases, and 9 bases lay in between. This CDR3 spans 14 amino acids. The DNA of the CDR3 is TGTGCCAGCAGTTTCGACAGATTCAATCAGCCCCAGCATTTT. Translating gives CASSFDRFNQPQHF.

This clonotype was seen ten or more times. The gene calls are TRBV7-9 and TRBJ2-1; D is undetermined. CDR1 SEHNR and CDR2 FQNEAQ come from the germline V gene (reference sequence). This CDR3 is 13 amino acids long. V was shortened by 5 bases and J by 0 bases, with 5 bases between the two germline ends. In nucleotides, the CDR3 is TGTGCCAGCAGCGGGCTCTCCTACAATGAGCAGTTCTTC. It is translated as CASSGLSYNEQFF.